The text below deals with one T cell receptor beta chain. This same CDR3 is encoded by further DNA sequences in the sample. The sample is drawn from a study of blood T cell repertoires in COVID-19. The assay was immunoSEQ multiplex PCR, and TCRdb's table has in-frame clones only and misses some. The table has 250,000 to 300,000 clones, roughly 86% seen once. This receptor was obtained from a man between 18 and 35 years old with active or convalescent COVID-19. The sample taken for sequencing was peripheral blood.

The CDR3 region is CASSSTGGNYGYTF. For the CDR3, the DNA is TGTGCCAGCTCTTCGACAGGGGGTAACTATGGCTACACCTTC. This chain links TRBV19 with TRBJ1-2; TRBD1 matches 9 bases. This CDR3 comprises 14 residues. V lost 9 bases to trimming and J lost 1 base; unmatched junction nucleotides: 6. CDR1 is LNHDA, CDR2 SQIVND, per germline (reference sequence). The entire variable domain, with the rest obtained from reference TRBV19 and TRBJ1-2, is as follows: DGGITQSPKYLFRKEGQNVTLSCEQNLNHDAMYWYRQDPGQGLRLIYYSQIVNDFQKGDIAEGYSVSREKKESFPLTVTSAQKNPTAFYLCASSSTGGNYGYTFGSGTRLTVV.